This T cell receptor (beta chain) was identified during a study of regulatory T cells in long-lasting Graves disease. Study findings and constraints: Persistent Graves' cases showed lower TCR diversity than newly diagnosed cases.

With V trimmed by 5 bases and J by 5 bases, 11 bases remained unmatched. The CDR3 loop spans 15 amino acids. Library construction for TCR beta used iRepertoire HTBI primers and Arm-PCR of CDR3 regions. Under the authors' procedure: Analysis of the samples identified over 60 TRBV and about 14 TRBJ segments. Each CDR3 protein is one row after TCRdb ran MiXCR on the multiplex PCR reads. Here the V and J calls rest on TCRdb's processing, not on the authors' analysis. The sample comprises approximately 250,000 distinct CDR3 sequences, approximately 16% of which are singletons, and roughly a fifth rests with the top ten. This clonotype came up many times. Its target is unknown. Time point given: newly diagnosed GD, antithyroid drugs for less than 3 months. Following extraction of RNA from PBMCs, that RNA was used to make the TCR library. An endocrinology unit in Xi'an, China, supplied the patients.

The sequence was obtained from a female donor with Graves disease. The sample consisted of peripheral blood mononuclear cells (PBMCs), taken at new diagnosis, from a patient treated with antithyroid drugs. The rearrangement uses TRBV12-3 or TRBV12-4 and TRBJ1-2; TRBD1 aligns across 7 bases. The CDR3 DNA reads TGTGCCAGCAGTCACGCCTCGACAGGGAGGTATGGCTACACCTTC. It codes for CASSHASTGRYGYTF.